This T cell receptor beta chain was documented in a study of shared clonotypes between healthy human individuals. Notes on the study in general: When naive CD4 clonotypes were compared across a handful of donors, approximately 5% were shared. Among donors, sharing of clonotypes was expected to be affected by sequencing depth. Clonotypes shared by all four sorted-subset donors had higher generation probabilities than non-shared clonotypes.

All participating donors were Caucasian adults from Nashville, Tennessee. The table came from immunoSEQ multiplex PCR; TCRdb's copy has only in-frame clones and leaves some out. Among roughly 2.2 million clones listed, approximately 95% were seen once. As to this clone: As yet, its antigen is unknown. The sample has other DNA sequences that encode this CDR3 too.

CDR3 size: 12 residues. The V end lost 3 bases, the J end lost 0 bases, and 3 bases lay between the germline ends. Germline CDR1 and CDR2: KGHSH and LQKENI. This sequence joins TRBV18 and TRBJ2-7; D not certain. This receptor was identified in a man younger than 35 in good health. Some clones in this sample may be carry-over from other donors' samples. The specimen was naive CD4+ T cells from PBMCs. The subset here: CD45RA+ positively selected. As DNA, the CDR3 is TGTGCCAGCTCACCTGACTCCTACGAGCAGTACTTC. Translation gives CASSPDSYEQYF.